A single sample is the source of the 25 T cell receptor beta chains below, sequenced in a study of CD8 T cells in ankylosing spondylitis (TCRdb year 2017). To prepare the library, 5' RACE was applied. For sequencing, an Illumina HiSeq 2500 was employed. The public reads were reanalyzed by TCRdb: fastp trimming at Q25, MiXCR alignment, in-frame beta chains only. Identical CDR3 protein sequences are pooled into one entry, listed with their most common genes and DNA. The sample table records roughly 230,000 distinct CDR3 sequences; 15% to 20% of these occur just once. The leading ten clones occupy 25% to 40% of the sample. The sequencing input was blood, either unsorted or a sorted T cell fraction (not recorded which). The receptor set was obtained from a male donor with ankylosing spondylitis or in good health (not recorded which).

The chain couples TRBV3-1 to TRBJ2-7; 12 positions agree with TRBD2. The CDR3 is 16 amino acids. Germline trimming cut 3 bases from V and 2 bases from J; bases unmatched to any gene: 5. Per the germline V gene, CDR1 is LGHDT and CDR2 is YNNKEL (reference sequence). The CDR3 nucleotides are TGTGCCAGCAGCCACCGGACTAGCGGGATAACCTACGAGCAGTACTTC. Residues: CASSHRTSGITYEQYF.

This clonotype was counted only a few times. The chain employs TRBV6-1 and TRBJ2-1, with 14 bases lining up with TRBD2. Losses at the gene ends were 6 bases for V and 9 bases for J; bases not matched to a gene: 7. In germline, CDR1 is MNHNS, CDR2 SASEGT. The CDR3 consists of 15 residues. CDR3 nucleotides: TGTGCCAGCAGCCCGACTAGCGGGAGGGGGAGTGAGCAGTTCTTC. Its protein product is CASSPTSGRGSEQFF.

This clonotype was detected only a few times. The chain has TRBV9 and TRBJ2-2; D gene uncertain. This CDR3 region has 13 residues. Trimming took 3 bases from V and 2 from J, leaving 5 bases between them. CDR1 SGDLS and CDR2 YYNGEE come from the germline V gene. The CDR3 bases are TGTGCCAGCAGCGCGAGAAACACCGGGGAGCTGTTTTTT. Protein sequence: CASSARNTGELFF.

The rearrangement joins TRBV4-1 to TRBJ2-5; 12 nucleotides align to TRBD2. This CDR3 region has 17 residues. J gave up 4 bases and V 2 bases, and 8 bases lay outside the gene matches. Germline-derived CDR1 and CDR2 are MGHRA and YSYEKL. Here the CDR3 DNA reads TGCGCCAGCAGCCAATTACTGCCTAGCGGGAGGGGAGAGACCCAGTACTTC. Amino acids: CASSQLLPSGRGETQYF.

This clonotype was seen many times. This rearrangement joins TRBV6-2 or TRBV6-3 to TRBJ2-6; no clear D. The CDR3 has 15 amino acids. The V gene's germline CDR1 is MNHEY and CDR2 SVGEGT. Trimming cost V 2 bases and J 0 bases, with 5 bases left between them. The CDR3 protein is CASSYRNSGANVLTF. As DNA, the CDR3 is TGTGCCAGCAGTTACAGGAACTCTGGGGCCAACGTCCTGACTTTC.

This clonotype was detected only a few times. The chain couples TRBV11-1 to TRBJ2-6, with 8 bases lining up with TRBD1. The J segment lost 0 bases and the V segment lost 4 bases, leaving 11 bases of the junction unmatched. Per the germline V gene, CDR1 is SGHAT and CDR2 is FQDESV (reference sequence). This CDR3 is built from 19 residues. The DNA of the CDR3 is TGTGCCAGCAGCTCGGCAGGGGGCGTCCCTAGCTCTGGGGCCAACGTCCTGACTTTC. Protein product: CASSSAGGVPSSGANVLTF. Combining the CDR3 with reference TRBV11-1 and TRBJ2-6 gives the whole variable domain EAEVAQSPRYKITEKSQAVAFWCDPISGHATLYWYRQILGQGPELLVQFQDESVVDDSQLPKDRFSAERLKGVDSTLKIQPAELGDSAMYLCASSSAGGVPSSGANVLTFGAGSRLTVL.

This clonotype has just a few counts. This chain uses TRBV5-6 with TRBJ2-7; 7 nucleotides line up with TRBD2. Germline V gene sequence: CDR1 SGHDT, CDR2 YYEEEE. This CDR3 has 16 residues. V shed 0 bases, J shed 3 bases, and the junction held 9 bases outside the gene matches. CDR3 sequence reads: CASSLEWASGRYEQYF. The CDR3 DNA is TGTGCCAGCAGCTTGGAATGGGCTAGCGGACGCTACGAGCAGTACTTC.

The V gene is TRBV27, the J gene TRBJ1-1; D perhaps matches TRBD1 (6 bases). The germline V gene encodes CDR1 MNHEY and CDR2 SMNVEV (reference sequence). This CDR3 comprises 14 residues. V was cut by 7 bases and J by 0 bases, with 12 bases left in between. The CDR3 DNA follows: TGTGCCAGCATGCGGGGGCCCATGAACACTGAAGCTTTCTTT. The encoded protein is CASMRGPMNTEAFF.

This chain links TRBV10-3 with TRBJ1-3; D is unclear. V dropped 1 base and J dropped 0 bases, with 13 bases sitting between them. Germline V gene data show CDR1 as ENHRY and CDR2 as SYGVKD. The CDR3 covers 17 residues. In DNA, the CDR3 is TGTGCCATCAGTGAGTGGCAGGTTGGCTCCTCTGGAAACACCATATATTTT. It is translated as CAISEWQVGSSGNTIYF.

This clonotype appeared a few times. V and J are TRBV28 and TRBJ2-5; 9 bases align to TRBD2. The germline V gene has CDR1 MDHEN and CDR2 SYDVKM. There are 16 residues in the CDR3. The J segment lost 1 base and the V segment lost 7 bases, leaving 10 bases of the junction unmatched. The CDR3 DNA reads TGTGCCAGCACCGTCAGGACTAGCGAGCCCCAAGAGACCCAGTACTTC. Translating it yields CASTVRTSEPQETQYF.

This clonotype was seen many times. CDR3 DNA sequence: TGTGCCAGCAGTTCGGGACAGGGGATCACTTACAATGAGCAGTTCTTC. Residues: CASSSGQGITYNEQFF. V is TRBV28 and J is TRBJ2-1; 10 bases match TRBD1. The CDR3 is 16 residues long. The V gene's germline CDR1 is MDHEN and CDR2 SYDVKM. Trimming removed 4 bases from V and 4 bases from J; junction bases left unmatched: 7.

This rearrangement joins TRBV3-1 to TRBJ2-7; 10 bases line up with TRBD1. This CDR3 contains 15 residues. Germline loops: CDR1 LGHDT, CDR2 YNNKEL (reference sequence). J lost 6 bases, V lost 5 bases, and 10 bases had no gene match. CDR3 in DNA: TGTGCCAGCAGCGTCGCCGGGACAGGGGTGGGCGAGCAGTACTTC. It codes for CASSVAGTGVGEQYF.

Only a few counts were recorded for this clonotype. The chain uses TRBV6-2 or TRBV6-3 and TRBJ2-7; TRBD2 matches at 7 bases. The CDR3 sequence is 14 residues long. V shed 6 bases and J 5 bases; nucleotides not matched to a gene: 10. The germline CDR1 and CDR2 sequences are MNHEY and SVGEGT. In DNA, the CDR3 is TGTGCCAGCAGCCCCGTTAGCGGGTCCCACGAGCAGTACTTC. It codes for CASSPVSGSHEQYF.

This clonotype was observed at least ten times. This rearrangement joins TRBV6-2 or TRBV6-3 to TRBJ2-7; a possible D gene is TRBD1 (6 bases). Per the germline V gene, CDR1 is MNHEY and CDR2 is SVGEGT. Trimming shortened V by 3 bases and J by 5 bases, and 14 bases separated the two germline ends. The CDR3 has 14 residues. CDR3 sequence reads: CASSYGQGFNEQYF. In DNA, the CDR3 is TGTGCCAGCAGTTATGGGCAGGGGTTCAACGAGCAGTACTTC.

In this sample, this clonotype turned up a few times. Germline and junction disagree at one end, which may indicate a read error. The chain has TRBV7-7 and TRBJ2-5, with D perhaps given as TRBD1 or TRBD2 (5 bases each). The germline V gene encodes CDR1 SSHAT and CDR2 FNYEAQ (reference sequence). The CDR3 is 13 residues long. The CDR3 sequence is CASSLGTQETQYF. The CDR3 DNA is TGTGCTAGCAGCTTAGGGACCCAAGAGACCCAGTACTTC.

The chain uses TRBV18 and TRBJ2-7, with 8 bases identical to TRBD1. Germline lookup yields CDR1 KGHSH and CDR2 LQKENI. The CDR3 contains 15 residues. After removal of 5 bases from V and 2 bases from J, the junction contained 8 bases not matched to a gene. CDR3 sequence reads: CASSYRGMGTYEQYF. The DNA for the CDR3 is TGTGCCAGCTCATACAGGGGGATGGGCACCTACGAGCAGTACTTC.

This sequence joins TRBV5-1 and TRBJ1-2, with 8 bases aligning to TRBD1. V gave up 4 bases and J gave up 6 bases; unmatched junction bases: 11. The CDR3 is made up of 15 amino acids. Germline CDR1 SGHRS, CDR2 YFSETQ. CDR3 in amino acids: CASSTGQGLEDGYTF. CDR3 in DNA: TGCGCCAGCAGCACTGGACAGGGCCTGGAGGATGGCTACACCTTC.

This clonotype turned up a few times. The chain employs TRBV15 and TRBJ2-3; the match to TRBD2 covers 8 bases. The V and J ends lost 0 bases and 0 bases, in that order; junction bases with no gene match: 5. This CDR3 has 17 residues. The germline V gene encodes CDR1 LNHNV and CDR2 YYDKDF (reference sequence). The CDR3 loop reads CATSRDLASGSTDTQYF. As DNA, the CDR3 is TGTGCCACCAGCAGAGATCTAGCTAGCGGGAGCACAGATACGCAGTATTTT. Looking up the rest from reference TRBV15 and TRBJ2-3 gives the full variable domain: DAMVIQNPRYQVTQFGKPVTLSCSQTLNHNVMYWYQQKSSQAPKLLFHYYDKDFNNEADTPDNFQSRRPNTSFCFLDIRSPGLGDTAMYLCATSRDLASGSTDTQYFGPGTRLTVL.

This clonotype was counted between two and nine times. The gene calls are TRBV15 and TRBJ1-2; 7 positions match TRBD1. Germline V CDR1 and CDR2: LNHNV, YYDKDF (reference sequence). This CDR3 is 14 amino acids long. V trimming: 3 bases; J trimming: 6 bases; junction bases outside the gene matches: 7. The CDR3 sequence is CATSSRRTGDGYTF. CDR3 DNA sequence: TGTGCCACCAGCAGCAGACGGACAGGAGATGGCTACACCTTC. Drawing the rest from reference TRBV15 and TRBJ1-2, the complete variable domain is DAMVIQNPRYQVTQFGKPVTLSCSQTLNHNVMYWYQQKSSQAPKLLFHYYDKDFNNEADTPDNFQSRRPNTSFCFLDIRSPGLGDTAMYLCATSSRRTGDGYTFGSGTRLTVV.

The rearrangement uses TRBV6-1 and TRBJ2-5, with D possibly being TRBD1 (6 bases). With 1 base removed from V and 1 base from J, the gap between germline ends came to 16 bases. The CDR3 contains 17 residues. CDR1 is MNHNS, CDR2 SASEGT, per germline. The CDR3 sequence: CASSEEDAGVSQETQYF. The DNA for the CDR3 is TGTGCCAGCAGTGAAGAGGACGCAGGGGTGAGCCAAGAGACCCAGTACTTC.

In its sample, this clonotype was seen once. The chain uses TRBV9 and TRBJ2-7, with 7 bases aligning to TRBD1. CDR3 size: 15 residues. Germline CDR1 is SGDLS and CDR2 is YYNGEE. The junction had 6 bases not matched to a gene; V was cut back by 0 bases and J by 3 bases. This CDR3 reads CASSVGGTEFYEQYF. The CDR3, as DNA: TGTGCCAGCAGCGTAGGTGGGACAGAGTTCTACGAGCAGTACTTC.

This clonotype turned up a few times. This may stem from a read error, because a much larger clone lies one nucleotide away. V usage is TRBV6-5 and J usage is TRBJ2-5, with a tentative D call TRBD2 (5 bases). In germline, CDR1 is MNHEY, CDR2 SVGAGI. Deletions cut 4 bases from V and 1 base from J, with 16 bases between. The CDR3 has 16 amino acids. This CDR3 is CASSSLPVRGQETQYF. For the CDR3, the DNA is TGTGCCAGCAGTTCCCTACCAGTCCGGGGCCAAGAGACCCAGTACTTC.

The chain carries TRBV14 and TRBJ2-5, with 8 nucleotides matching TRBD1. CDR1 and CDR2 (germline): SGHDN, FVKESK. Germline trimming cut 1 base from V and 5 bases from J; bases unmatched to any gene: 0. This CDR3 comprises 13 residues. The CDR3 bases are TGTGCCAGCAGCCAAGGGACAGGGGAGACCCAGTACTTC. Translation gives CASSQGTGETQYF. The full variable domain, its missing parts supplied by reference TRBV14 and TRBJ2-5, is EAGVTQFPSHSVIEKGQTVTLRCDPISGHDNLYWYRRVMGKEIKFLLHFVKESKQDESGMPNNRFLAERTGGTYSTLKVQPAELEDSGVYFCASSQGTGETQYFGPGTRLLVL.

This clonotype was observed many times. The CDR3 sequence: CASSLSSGGNTGELFF. In DNA form, the CDR3 reads TGTGCCAGCAGCCTTTCAAGCGGGGGGAACACCGGGGAGCTGTTTTTT. This sequence joins TRBV7-8 and TRBJ2-2, with 8 positions matching TRBD2. The germline V gene has CDR1 SGHVS and CDR2 FQNEAQ. The CDR3 sequence is 16 residues long. V dropped 5 bases and J dropped 1; count of bases not matched to a gene: 6.

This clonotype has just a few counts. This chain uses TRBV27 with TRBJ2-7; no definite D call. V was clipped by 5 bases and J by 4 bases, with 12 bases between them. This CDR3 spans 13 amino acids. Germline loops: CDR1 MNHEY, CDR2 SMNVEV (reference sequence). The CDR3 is CASSPLQAYEQYF. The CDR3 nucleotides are TGTGCCAGCAGTCCCCTTCAGGCTTACGAGCAGTACTTC.